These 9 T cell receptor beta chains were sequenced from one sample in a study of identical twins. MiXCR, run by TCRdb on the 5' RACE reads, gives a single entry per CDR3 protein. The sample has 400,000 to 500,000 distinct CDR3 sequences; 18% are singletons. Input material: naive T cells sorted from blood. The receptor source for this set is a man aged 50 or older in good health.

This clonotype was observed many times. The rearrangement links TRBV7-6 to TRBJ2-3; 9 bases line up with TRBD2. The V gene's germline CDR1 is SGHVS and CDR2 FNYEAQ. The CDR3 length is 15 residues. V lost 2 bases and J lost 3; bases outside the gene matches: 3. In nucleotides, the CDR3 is TGTGCCAGCAGCTTACTAGCGGGAAAAACAGATACGCAGTATTTT. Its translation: CASSLLAGKTDTQYF.

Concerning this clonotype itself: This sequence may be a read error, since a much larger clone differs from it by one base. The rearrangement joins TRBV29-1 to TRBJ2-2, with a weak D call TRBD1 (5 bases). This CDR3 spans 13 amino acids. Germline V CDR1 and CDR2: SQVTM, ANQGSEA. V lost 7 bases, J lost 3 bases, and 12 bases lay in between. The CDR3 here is CSARQWHTGELFF. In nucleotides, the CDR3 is TGCAGCGCCAGACAGTGGCACACCGGGGAGCTGTTTTTT.

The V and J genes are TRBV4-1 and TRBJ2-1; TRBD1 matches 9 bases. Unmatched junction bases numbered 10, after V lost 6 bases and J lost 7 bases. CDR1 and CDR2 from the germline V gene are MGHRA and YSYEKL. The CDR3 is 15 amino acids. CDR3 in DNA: TGCGCCAGCAGTCCCGGGACAGGGTTGGGAAATGAGCAGTTCTTC. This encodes CASSPGTGLGNEQFF.

This chain's CDR3 is CASSQDSGGASNEQFF. The CDR3 coding sequence is TGCGCCAGCAGCCAAGACAGCGGGGGGGCATCGAATGAGCAGTTCTTC. V is TRBV4-1 and J is TRBJ2-1, with 10 positions matching TRBD2. The CDR3 has 16 residues. The germline gives CDR1 MGHRA, CDR2 YSYEKL. With V trimmed by 0 bases and J by 7 bases, 6 bases remained unmatched.

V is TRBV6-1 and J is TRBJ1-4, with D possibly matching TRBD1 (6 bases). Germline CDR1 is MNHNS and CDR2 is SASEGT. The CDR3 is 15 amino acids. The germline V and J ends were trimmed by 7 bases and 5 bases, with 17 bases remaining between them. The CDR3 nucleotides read TGTGCCAGCACTCAGCCGGGACACTTGAATGAAAAACTGTTTTTT. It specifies CASTQPGHLNEKLFF.

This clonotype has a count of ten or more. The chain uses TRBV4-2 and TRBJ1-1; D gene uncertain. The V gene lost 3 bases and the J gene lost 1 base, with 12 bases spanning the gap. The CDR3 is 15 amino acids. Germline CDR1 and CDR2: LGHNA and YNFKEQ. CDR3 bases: TGTGCCAGCAGCCATACGGACGGACCGAACACTGAAGCTTTCTTT. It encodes CASSHTDGPNTEAFF.

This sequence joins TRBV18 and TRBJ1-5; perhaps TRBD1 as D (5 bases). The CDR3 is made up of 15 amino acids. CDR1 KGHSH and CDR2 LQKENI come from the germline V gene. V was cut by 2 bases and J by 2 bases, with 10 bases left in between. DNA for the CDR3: TGTGCCAGCTCACCATTCCAGGGAGGCAATCAGCCCCAGCATTTT. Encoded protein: CASSPFQGGNQPQHF.

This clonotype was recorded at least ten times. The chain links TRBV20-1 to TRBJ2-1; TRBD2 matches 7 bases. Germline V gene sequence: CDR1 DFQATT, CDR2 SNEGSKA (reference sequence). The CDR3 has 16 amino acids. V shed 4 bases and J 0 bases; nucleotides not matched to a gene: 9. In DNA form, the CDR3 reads TGCAGTGCTAAACCGGCGGGGGTCTACTCCTACAATGAGCAGTTCTTC. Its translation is CSAKPAGVYSYNEQFF.

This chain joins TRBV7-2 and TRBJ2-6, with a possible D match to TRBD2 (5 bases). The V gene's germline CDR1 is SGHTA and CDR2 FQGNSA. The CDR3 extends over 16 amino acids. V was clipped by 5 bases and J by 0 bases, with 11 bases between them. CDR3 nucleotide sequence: TGTGCCAGCAGCGAGCGGTCCGGCTCTGGGGCCAACGTCCTGACTTTC. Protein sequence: CASSERSGSGANVLTF.